This T cell receptor (beta chain) was obtained from a study of cytomegalovirus exposure and HLA in healthy donors. General study points: Later analysis identified about 18,000 TCR beta sequences associated with HLA alleles, using a false discovery rate threshold of 0.05. It was reported that TCR beta sequences correctly inferred the HLA-A and HLA-B alleles for most subjects. Owing to their indistinguishability, certain V segments, notably TRBV6-2 and TRBV6-3, were excluded. Investigators reported approximately 150 TCR beta chains as tied to cytomegalovirus.

This clone was seen a single time. Its antigen is unknown. A multiplex PCR was run with 60 Vbeta primers and 13 Jbeta primers. The assay was immunoSEQ multiplex PCR, and TCRdb's table has in-frame clones only and misses some. Here the sample spans roughly 190,000 clones, 81% being singletons. With 0 bases clipped from V and 3 bases from J, the junction kept 5 bases outside the gene matches. This CDR3 has 16 amino acids. The V gene's germline CDR1 is LNHNV and CDR2 YYDKDF (reference sequence). The sequence derives from a man between 50 and 59 years old in good health and CMV-seronegative. V and J are TRBV15 and TRBJ2-7, with 10 positions matching TRBD2. What was sequenced was PBMCs. The CDR3 here is CATSRDVVAGGYEQYF. Written as DNA, the CDR3 is TGTGCCACCAGCAGAGATGTGGTAGCGGGGGGCTACGAGCAGTACTTC.